Listed here are 24 T cell receptor beta chains from one sample, sequenced in a study of cytomegalovirus exposure and HLA in healthy donors. The study ran its PCR with 60 Vbeta and 13 Jbeta primers. The protocol was immunoSEQ multiplex PCR, while the TCRdb copy is restricted to in-frame clones and leaves out a portion. The table has 150,000 to 200,000 clones, nearly 80% seen once. The sequencing sample was made of PBMCs. The origin of the receptors is a woman aged 25 to 39 in good health and CMV-seropositive.

The chain is built from TRBV6-6 and TRBJ2-7, with D unclear. The CDR3 extends over 12 amino acids. Per germline, CDR1 MNHNY and CDR2 SVGAGI (reference sequence). Trimming removed 4 bases from V and 7 bases from J, with 11 bases in between. The CDR3: CASSSRVDEQYF. The CDR3 DNA reads TGTGCCAGCAGTTCTCGGGTGGATGAGCAGTACTTC.

This rearrangement joins TRBV19 to TRBJ2-1; TRBD1 might be the D (5 bases). Germline loops: CDR1 LNHDA, CDR2 SQIVND (reference sequence). Deletions cut 5 bases from V and 0 bases from J, with 26 bases between. The CDR3 is 20 residues long. The CDR3 protein is CASSSSTENPSLSSYNEQFF. CDR3 coding DNA: TGTGCCAGTAGTTCTTCGACAGAAAATCCAAGTCTTTCCTCCTACAATGAGCAGTTCTTC.

This chain uses TRBV9 with TRBJ2-7; TRBD2 agrees at 7 bases. J was trimmed by 0 bases and V by 5 bases; bases with no gene match: 5. There are 14 residues in the CDR3. CDR1 and CDR2 from the germline V gene are SGDLS and YYNGEE. CDR3 DNA: TGTGCCAGCAGTCGAGGCGGGAGCTCCTACGAGCAGTACTTC. This codes for CASSRGGSSYEQYF. Looking up the rest from reference TRBV9 and TRBJ2-7 gives the full variable domain: DSGVTQTPKHLITATGQRVTLRCSPRSGDLSVYWYQQSLDQGLQFLIQYYNGEERAKGNILERFSAQQFPDLHSELNLSSLELGDSALYFCASSRGGSSYEQYFGPGTRLTVT.

The V call is TRBV9, the J call TRBJ1-5, with D possibly TRBD1 on 6 matching bases. This CDR3 spans 14 amino acids. Trimming removed 3 bases at V and 2 bases at J, with 9 bases between. From germline, CDR1 is SGDLS and CDR2 YYNGEE. CDR3 in DNA: TGTGCCAGCAGCGCACAGGGAGGCAATCAGCCCCAGCATTTT. This gives the protein CASSAQGGNQPQHF.

This clone has a handful of counts. The chain joins TRBV4-1 to TRBJ2-7, with 8 bases aligning to TRBD2. Per the germline V gene, CDR1 is MGHRA and CDR2 is YSYEKL. This CDR3 is 15 amino acids long. Trimming removed 1 base from V and 2 bases from J; junction bases left unmatched: 4. CDR3 DNA: TGCGCCAGCAGCCAAGCGACTAGCGAAACCTACGAGCAGTACTTC. The encoded protein is CASSQATSETYEQYF.

The chain links TRBV5-4 to TRBJ1-2; 8 nucleotides match TRBD1. Germline V lookup: CDR1 SGHNT, CDR2 YYREEE (reference sequence). The CDR3 totals 15 residues. Germline trimming cut 2 bases from V and 4 bases from J; bases unmatched to any gene: 7. CDR3 amino acids: CASSFSDRAGYGYTF. The CDR3 bases are TGTGCCAGCAGCTTCTCGGACAGGGCCGGCTATGGCTACACCTTC.

This chain joins TRBV5-1 and TRBJ2-3; 9 bases fit TRBD2. J was trimmed by 2 bases and V by 0 bases; bases with no gene match: 13. Per the germline V gene, CDR1 is SGHRS and CDR2 is YFSETQ. The CDR3 is 19 residues long. The CDR3 sequence: CASSLVPWAGGIYTDTQYF. CDR3 in DNA: TGCGCCAGCAGCTTGGTCCCTTGGGCGGGAGGGATCTACACAGATACGCAGTATTTT.

This chain connects TRBV29-1 to TRBJ1-5, with 9 positions matching TRBD1. The CDR3 has 13 residues. Losses at the gene ends were 7 bases for V and 6 bases for J; bases not matched to a gene: 7. Germline V CDR1 and CDR2: SQVTM, ANQGSEA. CDR3 in DNA: TGCAGCGCGCGGACAGGGGAGGGTCAGCCCCAGCATTTT. Protein product: CSARTGEGQPQHF.

The chain recombines TRBV12-5 with TRBJ2-2; TRBD2 aligns across 11 bases. The trim removed 6 bases at V and 7 bases at J, leaving 7 bases unmatched. The CDR3 is made up of 15 amino acids. Germline CDR1 is LGHNT and CDR2 is FRNRAP. The CDR3 is CASGGGSGRVGELFF. In DNA form, the CDR3 reads TGTGCTAGTGGCGGCGGTAGCGGGAGGGTCGGGGAGCTGTTTTTT.

The J gene is TRBJ2-7, the V gene TRBV5-5; 8 bases line up with TRBD2. The CDR3 runs to 16 residues. With V trimmed by 4 bases and J by 2 bases, 11 bases remained unmatched. Germline CDR1 is SGHKS and CDR2 is YYEKEE (reference sequence). Written as DNA, the CDR3 is TGTGCCAGCAGCCCTTCCTGGGTAGCGGGGACCTACGAGCAGTACTTC. It codes for CASSPSWVAGTYEQYF.

The chain recombines TRBV5-1 with TRBJ2-7; a weak D match, TRBD2 (6 bases). This CDR3 is built from 15 residues. Trimming left V 6 bases short and J 1 base short, with 17 bases between. Germline CDR1 SGHRS, CDR2 YFSETQ. The CDR3 loop is CASTWSLGGSYEQYF. The CDR3 region has the DNA TGCGCCAGCACCTGGAGCCTCGGAGGGTCCTACGAGCAGTACTTC.

This chain links TRBV18 with TRBJ1-5, with 7 bases aligning to TRBD1. The germline gives CDR1 KGHSH, CDR2 LQKENI. V lost 1 base to trimming and J lost 0 bases; unmatched junction nucleotides: 3. The CDR3 runs 16 residues. The CDR3 DNA follows: TGTGCCAGCTCACCACAGGGACAGTATAGCAATCAGCCCCAGCATTTT. It yields the protein CASSPQGQYSNQPQHF.

The chain combines TRBV4-1 with TRBJ1-1, with D possibly being TRBD1 (5 bases). Germline CDR1 reads MGHRA; CDR2 reads YSYEKL. Trimming removed 1 base from V and 3 bases from J, with 18 bases in between. CDR3 length: 17 residues. CDR3 bases: TGCGCCAGCAGCCAAGTGGGGCGGGCGCGGGGTTACACTGAAGCTTTCTTT. Protein product: CASSQVGRARGYTEAFF.

This clone has a handful of counts. The gene calls are TRBV5-1 and TRBJ2-7; 9 positions match TRBD1. Losses at the gene ends were 6 bases for V and 4 bases for J; bases not matched to a gene: 23. The CDR3 covers 19 residues. In germline, CDR1 is SGHRS, CDR2 YFSETQ. This CDR3 is CASTKPPGQGLPRTYEQYF. CDR3 nucleotides: TGCGCCAGCACCAAACCGCCGGGACAGGGTCTCCCACGTACATACGAGCAGTACTTC.

The V call is TRBV27, the J call TRBJ1-2; the match to TRBD1 covers 9 bases. This CDR3 spans 13 amino acids. The junction had 7 bases not matched to a gene; V was cut back by 6 bases and J by 8 bases. Germline-derived CDR1 and CDR2 are MNHEY and SMNVEV (reference sequence). This CDR3 reads CASRTGTGRGYTF. The DNA for the CDR3 is TGTGCCAGCAGAACCGGGACAGGGCGCGGCTACACCTTC.

The sample holds one count of this clone. The rearrangement uses TRBV5-4 and TRBJ2-1; D perhaps matches TRBD2 (5 bases). Per germline, CDR1 SGHNT and CDR2 YYREEE (reference sequence). This CDR3 spans 14 amino acids. V lost 0 bases and J 5 bases, leaving 9 bases between the germline ends. The CDR3 DNA is TGTGCCAGCAGCTTGGTAGCGCCCCACAATGAGCAGTTCTTC. As protein: CASSLVAPHNEQFF.

The gene calls are TRBV6-5 and TRBJ2-7, with 7 bases that match TRBD1. The CDR3 sequence is 13 residues long. The V segment lost 8 bases and the J segment 4 bases; nucleotides outside the gene matches: 8. The V gene's germline CDR1 is MNHEY and CDR2 SVGAGI. The CDR3 is CASARQGIYEQYF. In DNA, the CDR3 is TGTGCCAGCGCCCGACAGGGTATTTACGAGCAGTACTTC.

The chain couples TRBV28 to TRBJ2-3; a possible D gene is TRBD2 (5 bases). V was cut by 6 bases and J by 2 bases, with 12 bases left in between. From germline, CDR1 is MDHEN and CDR2 SYDVKM. This CDR3 is 14 amino acids long. CDR3 sequence reads: CASSPWGDTDTQYF. The CDR3, as DNA: TGTGCCAGCAGCCCCTGGGGAGACACAGATACGCAGTATTTT.

This clone occurred once. This sequence joins TRBV7-2 and TRBJ2-5, with TRBD2 as a possible D gene (5 bases). Germline CDR1 is SGHTA and CDR2 is FQGNSA. The V gene lost 2 bases and the J gene lost 5 bases, with 12 bases spanning the gap. This CDR3 is built from 14 residues. CDR3 residues: CASSLMITGETQYF. The CDR3 nucleotides are TGTGCCAGCAGCTTAATGATCACGGGGGAGACCCAGTACTTC.

This chain uses TRBV18 with TRBJ1-1, with 8 bases identical to TRBD1. CDR3 length equals 15 residues. Trimming took 2 bases from V and 1 from J; bases not matched to a gene: 3. Germline V CDR1 and CDR2: KGHSH, LQKENI. This chain's CDR3 is CASSPDQGANTEAFF. CDR3 in DNA: TGTGCCAGCTCACCAGATCAGGGGGCGAACACTGAAGCTTTCTTT. The full variable domain, with the rest looked up from reference TRBV18 and TRBJ1-1, is NAGVMQNPRHLVRRRGQEARLRCSPMKGHSHVYWYRQLPEEGLKFMVYLQKENIIDESGMPKERFSAEFPKEGPSILRIQQVVRGDSAAYFCASSPDQGANTEAFFGQGTRLTVV.

Written as DNA, the CDR3 is TGTGCCAGCAGCGGGATACCCGACAGGGGCACTGAAGCTTTCTTT. Translating it yields CASSGIPDRGTEAFF. The rearrangement links TRBV11-2 to TRBJ1-1; 8 bases map to TRBD1. CDR1 is SGHAT and CDR2 is FQNNGV in the germline V gene. Trimming took 5 bases from V and 4 from J; bases not matched to a gene: 9. This CDR3 has 15 amino acids.

The chain has TRBV7-9 and TRBJ2-5; a possible D gene is TRBD1 (6 bases). Trimming removed 5 bases from V and 1 base from J, with 8 bases in between. The CDR3 extends over 13 amino acids. Germline CDR1 and CDR2: SEHNR and FQNEAQ (reference sequence). CDR3 region: CASSEDSQETQYF. The CDR3 region has the DNA TGTGCCAGCAGCGAGGACAGCCAAGAGACCCAGTACTTC.

The chain links TRBV5-5 to TRBJ2-2; TRBD1 matches at 7 bases. V shed 3 bases, J shed 7 bases, and the junction held 6 bases outside the gene matches. The germline V gene has CDR1 SGHKS and CDR2 YYEKEE (reference sequence). The CDR3 has 14 residues. CDR3 in DNA: TGTGCCAGCAGCTACAGGGGAGAAGGCGGGGAGCTGTTTTTT. It translates to CASSYRGEGGELFF.

The V call is TRBV6-1, the J call TRBJ2-1; 7 bases are a match to TRBD1. The CDR3 is 15 amino acids. V lost 4 bases, J lost 4 bases, and 7 bases stayed unmatched. CDR1 is MNHNS and CDR2 is SASEGT in the germline V gene. The CDR3 nucleotides read TGTGCCAGCAGTGGACAGGGAAGGACATACAATGAGCAGTTCTTC. It yields the protein CASSGQGRTYNEQFF.